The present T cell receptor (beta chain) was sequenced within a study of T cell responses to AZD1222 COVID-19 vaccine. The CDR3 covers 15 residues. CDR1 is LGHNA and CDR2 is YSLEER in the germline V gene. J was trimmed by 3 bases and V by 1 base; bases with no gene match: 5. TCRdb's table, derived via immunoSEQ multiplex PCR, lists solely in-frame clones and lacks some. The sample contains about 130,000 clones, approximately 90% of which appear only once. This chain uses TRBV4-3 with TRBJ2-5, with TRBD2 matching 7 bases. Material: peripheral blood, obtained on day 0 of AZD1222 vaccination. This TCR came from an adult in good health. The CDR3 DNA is TGCGCCAGCAGCCAAGGCTGGCGGGGGAAAGAGACCCAGTACTTC. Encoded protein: CASSQGWRGKETQYF.